Following are 30 T cell receptor beta chains from one sample sequenced in a study of blood T cells in healthy people across ages. A sample-barcoded 5' primer and a J-beta primer mix were used in a second PCR of about 6 to 12 cycles. MiXCR, run by TCRdb on the 5' RACE reads, gives a single entry per CDR3 protein. The sample carries roughly 790,000 distinct CDR3 sequences, about 40% recorded once. The sample consisted of blood. These receptors all come from a woman aged 60-75 years in good health.

This clonotype was counted between two and nine times. The rearrangement joins TRBV28 to TRBJ2-7, with a tentative D call TRBD1 (5 bases). CDR1 and CDR2 from the germline V gene are MDHEN and SYDVKM. Deletions cut 5 bases from V and 5 bases from J, with 19 bases between. The CDR3 runs to 15 residues. CDR3 DNA sequence: TGTGCCAGCAGTCCGGTGGACAATTTCTGGAACGAGCAGTACTTC. The encoded protein is CASSPVDNFWNEQYF.

The chain has TRBV6-5 and TRBJ2-7; TRBD2 agrees at 10 bases. This CDR3 has 18 residues. V shed 0 bases and J 7 bases; nucleotides not matched to a gene: 15. Germline CDR1 is MNHEY and CDR2 is SVGAGI. For the CDR3, the DNA is TGTGCCAGCAGTTACTCGGCTAGCGGGGGTCTCAGCTACAATGAGCAGTACTTC. Amino acids: CASSYSASGGLSYNEQYF.

This chain links TRBV2 with TRBJ1-4; TRBD1 matches at 7 bases. The CDR3 is 14 residues long. Germline trimming cut 8 bases from V and 6 bases from J; bases unmatched to any gene: 9. Germline V lookup: CDR1 SNHLY, CDR2 FYNNEI. CDR3 nucleotide sequence: TGTGCCAGCGGTAAACAGGGGCTTGATGAAAAACTGTTTTTT. Its translation is CASGKQGLDEKLFF.

CDR3: CASSLASETVYGYTF. The CDR3 DNA follows: TGTGCCAGCAGCTTAGCTTCGGAGACAGTATATGGCTACACCTTC. The rearrangement uses TRBV11-1 and TRBJ1-2; the D gene is possibly TRBD1 (5 bases). The germline V gene encodes CDR1 SGHAT and CDR2 FQDESV (reference sequence). V was shortened by 0 bases and J by 5 bases, with 13 bases between the two germline ends. The CDR3 totals 15 residues.

The chain has TRBV28 and TRBJ2-6; D is ambiguous. There are 17 residues in the CDR3. CDR1 and CDR2 (germline): MDHEN, SYDVKM. V lost 5 bases to trimming and J lost 0 bases, with 14 bases between them. CDR3 region: CASSPRLLSSGANVLTF. In DNA form, the CDR3 reads TGTGCCAGCAGTCCGCGGCTCCTCAGCTCTGGGGCCAACGTCCTGACTTTC.

This clonotype was counted ten times or more. The gene calls are TRBV5-1 and TRBJ2-5, with unresolved D. V lost 0 bases and J lost 0, with 6 bases in between. CDR3 length: 14 amino acids. Germline CDR1 SGHRS, CDR2 YFSETQ. In DNA, the CDR3 is TGCGCCAGCAGCTTGGCAATGTACCAAGAGACCCAGTACTTC. Protein sequence: CASSLAMYQETQYF.

A few counts support this clonotype. The CDR3 reads CASSQGQGTEQFF. The CDR3 region has the DNA TGTGCCAGCAGCCAGGGACAGGGGACTGAGCAGTTCTTC. The V and J genes are TRBV7-2 and TRBJ2-1, with 10 bases matching TRBD1. The CDR3 is made up of 13 amino acids. Germline V CDR1 and CDR2: SGHTA, FQGNSA. With V trimmed by 5 bases and J by 9 bases, 4 bases remained unmatched.

This clonotype showed up just a few times. J is TRBJ2-7 and V is TRBV6-6, with 8 bases that match TRBD1. V dropped 10 bases and J dropped 6; count of bases not matched to a gene: 11. The CDR3 loop spans 13 amino acids. Per the germline V gene, CDR1 is MNHNY and CDR2 is SVGAGI (reference sequence). This chain's CDR3 is CATTRDRLGEQYF. In DNA form, the CDR3 reads TGTGCCACCACAAGGGACAGGCTCGGCGAGCAGTACTTC.

The rearrangement uses TRBV29-1 and TRBJ1-5; D unclear. V shed 4 bases and J shed 3 bases, with 10 bases lying between them. Germline lookup yields CDR1 SQVTM and CDR2 ANQGSEA. The CDR3 totals 13 residues. The CDR3 DNA reads TGCAGCGTTGTTTCTGGGTTCAATCAGCCCCAGCATTTT. Its translation is CSVVSGFNQPQHF.

The chain is built from TRBV4-3 and TRBJ2-2; a weak D match, TRBD1 (6 bases). The CDR3 loop spans 14 amino acids. CDR1 LGHNA and CDR2 YSLEER come from the germline V gene. Trimming cost V 6 bases and J 3 bases, with 11 bases left between them. In DNA form, the CDR3 reads TGCGCCAGCAGTCCCCCAGGGGACACCGGGGAGCTGTTTTTT. The encoded protein is CASSPPGDTGELFF.

The chain couples TRBV28 to TRBJ2-3, with 12 nucleotides matching TRBD2. V lost 4 bases to trimming and J lost 3 bases; unmatched junction nucleotides: 5. Germline-derived CDR1 and CDR2 are MDHEN and SYDVKM. The CDR3 consists of 16 residues. The CDR3, as DNA: TGTGCCAGCAGTTCCCCGACTAGCGGGAGAACAGATACGCAGTATTTT. This translates into CASSSPTSGRTDTQYF.

The gene calls are TRBV18 and TRBJ1-2; maybe TRBD1 (5 bases). The CDR3 sequence is 16 residues long. V lost 0 bases and J lost 0, with 11 bases in between. Germline V gene lookup returns CDR1 KGHSH and CDR2 LQKENI. The chain's CDR3 is CASSPPGLSTNYGYTF. The CDR3 DNA sequence: TGTGCCAGCTCACCACCGGGACTGTCTACTAACTATGGCTACACCTTC.

This clonotype appeared a few times. The chain is built from TRBV14 and TRBJ2-7; the D gene is possibly TRBD2 (6 bases). The V gene lost 2 bases and the J gene lost 0 bases, with 14 bases spanning the gap. Germline CDR1 SGHDN, CDR2 FVKESK. The CDR3 is 16 amino acids. The CDR3 region has the DNA TGTGCCAGCAGCCAAATGACTCAAGCGGGCTCCTACGAGCAGTACTTC. Translated, it gives CASSQMTQAGSYEQYF.

This clonotype has more than one count but fewer than ten. The chain recombines TRBV7-2 with TRBJ2-3; 10 positions agree with TRBD2. V trimming: 0 bases; J trimming: 0 bases; junction bases outside the gene matches: 3. This CDR3 spans 17 amino acids. Germline loops: CDR1 SGHTA, CDR2 FQGNSA. The CDR3 loop is CASSLALAGTSTDTQYF. The CDR3 DNA follows: TGTGCCAGCAGCTTAGCACTAGCGGGGACAAGCACAGATACGCAGTATTTT. Filled out from reference TRBV7-2 and TRBJ2-3, the complete variable domain reads GAGVSQSPSNKVTEKGKDVELRCDPISGHTALYWYRQSLGQGLEFLIYFQGNSAPDKSGLPSDRFSAERTGGSVSTLTIQRTQQEDSAVYLCASSLALAGTSTDTQYFGPGTRLTVL.

J is TRBJ1-2 and V is TRBV29-1; maybe TRBD1 (5 bases). This CDR3 is built from 14 residues. V shed 4 bases and J shed 4 bases, with 16 bases lying between them. CDR1 and CDR2 (germline): SQVTM, ANQGSEA. The CDR3: CSVVGGEGSYGYTF. The CDR3 coding sequence is TGCAGCGTTGTTGGGGGGGAGGGTAGCTATGGCTACACCTTC.

This clonotype turned up a few times. The genes are TRBV20-1 and TRBJ2-5; D gene uncertain. From germline, CDR1 is DFQATT and CDR2 SNEGSKA (reference sequence). The CDR3 is 15 residues long. Trimming removed 0 bases from V and 13 bases from J, with 24 bases in between. CDR3 nucleotide sequence: TGCAGTGCTAGAGATCAGCCTACGCCAAATACCTCAAGGTACTTC. Protein: CSARDQPTPNTSRYF.

Notes on this clonotype: This clone may be a read error of a much larger clone one base away. The chain links TRBV10-3 to TRBJ2-1, with TRBD2 matching over 7 bases. Germline CDR1 ENHRY, CDR2 SYGVKD. The CDR3 has 16 amino acids. The CDR3: CTISESNGGTHNEQFF. The CDR3 DNA follows: TGTACCATCAGTGAGTCTAACGGGGGGACCCACAATGAGCAGTTCTTC.

This clonotype has a handful of counts. This chain links TRBV5-5 with TRBJ1-2; 7 bases map to TRBD1. Germline V gives CDR1 SGHKS, CDR2 YYEKEE (reference sequence). The CDR3 spans 17 residues. V shed 2 bases, J shed 0 bases, and the junction held 10 bases outside the gene matches. CDR3 DNA: TGTGCCAGCAGCTTTGTGGGGACAGCAGTTACTAACTATGGCTACACCTTC. Translating gives CASSFVGTAVTNYGYTF.

Note on this clonotype: A much larger clone lies a single base off, so this may be a read error. The chain combines TRBV27 with TRBJ2-4, with D possibly matching TRBD1 (6 bases). The J call may be in error: the DNA end matches TRBJ2-7 better. Germline-derived CDR1 and CDR2 are MNHEY and SMNVEV (reference sequence). The CDR3 spans 13 residues. The CDR3 DNA sequence: TGTGCCAGCAGTTTCGGGACAACCTACGAGCAGTACTTC. Translated: CASSFGTTYEQYF.

The genes are TRBV14 and TRBJ2-7; 12 bases are a match to TRBD1. The CDR3 totals 18 residues. The V gene's germline CDR1 is SGHDN and CDR2 FVKESK. V lost 0 bases to trimming and J lost 5 bases; unmatched junction nucleotides: 11. CDR3 DNA sequence: TGTGCCAGCAGCCAAGAAGGGACAGGGGGCGCATCTCGGCACGAGCAGTACTTC. This sequence encodes CASSQEGTGGASRHEQYF.

The V gene is TRBV6-6, the J gene TRBJ2-5; the match to TRBD2 covers 9 bases. The CDR3 runs 17 residues. Trimming cost V 0 bases and J 2 bases; bases outside gene matches: 7. Per germline, CDR1 MNHNY and CDR2 SVGAGI (reference sequence). CDR3 in amino acids: CASSYSAGGPLQETQYF. CDR3 sequence (DNA): TGTGCCAGCAGTTACTCGGCGGGGGGGCCCCTTCAAGAGACCCAGTACTTC.

This chain uses TRBV18 with TRBJ2-7; 9 bases line up with TRBD2. The CDR3 covers 14 residues. J gave up 6 bases and V 1 base, and 4 bases lay outside the gene matches. Per the germline V gene, CDR1 is KGHSH and CDR2 is LQKENI. In nucleotides, the CDR3 is TGTGCCAGCTCACCACGGCGGGAGGGCCCCGAGCAGTACTTC. Translation gives CASSPRREGPEQYF.

The table lists this clonotype with a few counts. This chain uses TRBV7-8 with TRBJ2-3; 12 bases are shared with TRBD2. V lost 5 bases to trimming and J lost 6 bases; unmatched junction nucleotides: 9. Germline-derived CDR1 and CDR2 are SGHVS and FQNEAQ. The CDR3 spans 16 residues. The CDR3 nucleotides read TGTGCCAGCAGCCAGACTAGCGGGAGTTTTGGTGATACGCAGTATTTT. Its translation: CASSQTSGSFGDTQYF.

This clonotype was counted only a few times. This chain uses TRBV6-5 with TRBJ1-1; D unresolved. The CDR3 length is 15 residues. The germline gives CDR1 MNHEY, CDR2 SVGAGI. V shed 0 bases and J shed 3 bases, with 11 bases lying between them. Here the CDR3 reads CASSYSIAPYTEAFF. The CDR3 region has the DNA TGTGCCAGCAGTTACTCGATCGCCCCATACACTGAAGCTTTCTTT.

This clonotype has just a few counts. The chain recombines TRBV18 with TRBJ2-5; 7 nucleotides agree with TRBD2. Germline CDR1 is KGHSH and CDR2 is LQKENI. The CDR3 covers 14 residues. The J segment lost 3 bases and the V segment lost 1 base, leaving 2 bases of the junction unmatched. The CDR3 DNA reads as TGTGCCAGCTCACCACGGAGCGGGGAAGAGACCCAGTACTTC. As protein: CASSPRSGEETQYF.

V usage is TRBV5-1 and J usage is TRBJ1-6, with a possible D match to TRBD1 (6 bases). Germline V gives CDR1 SGHRS, CDR2 YFSETQ. V lost 0 bases and J 4 bases, leaving 14 bases between the germline ends. The CDR3 covers 17 residues. CDR3 amino acids: CASSLDPGTTYNSPLHF. In DNA form, the CDR3 reads TGCGCCAGCAGCTTGGATCCCGGGACAACTTATAATTCACCCCTCCACTTT. Combining the CDR3 with reference TRBV5-1 and TRBJ1-6 gives the whole variable domain KAGVTQTPRYLIKTRGQQVTLSCSPISGHRSVSWYQQTPGQGLQFLFEYFSETQRNKGNFPGRFSGRQFSNSRSEMNVSTLELGDSALYLCASSLDPGTTYNSPLHFGNGTRLTVT.

The chain combines TRBV20-1 with TRBJ2-1; TRBD2 matches 11 bases. The V segment lost 6 bases and the J segment 0 bases; nucleotides outside the gene matches: 7. Germline-derived CDR1 and CDR2 are DFQATT and SNEGSKA (reference sequence). The CDR3 has 16 residues. CDR3 protein: CSAKASGRTSYNEQFF. The CDR3 DNA is TGCAGTGCGAAGGCTAGCGGGAGGACCTCCTACAATGAGCAGTTCTTC.

Worth noting for this clonotype: The junction departs from the called germline gene at one end, perhaps through a read error. The chain employs TRBV7-2 and TRBJ2-3; D uncertain. The CDR3 has 15 residues. The V gene's germline CDR1 is SGHTA and CDR2 FQGNSA. The CDR3 DNA reads TGTGCTAGCAGCCCAAAGGCCCATACCTCGGATATGCAGTATTTT. It codes for CASSPKAHTSDMQYF.

Only one count was recorded for this clonotype. The chain carries TRBV28 and TRBJ2-1; possibly TRBD2 for D (5 bases). This CDR3 spans 15 amino acids. Trimming left V 3 bases short and J 3 bases short, with 12 bases between. Germline V gene lookup returns CDR1 MDHEN and CDR2 SYDVKM. As DNA, the CDR3 is TGTGCCAGCAGTTTGTTGGAGGATTACTACAATGAGCAGTTCTTC. This gives the protein CASSLLEDYYNEQFF. Looking up the rest from reference TRBV28 and TRBJ2-1 gives the full variable domain: DVKVTQSSRYLVKRTGEKVFLECVQDMDHENMFWYRQDPGLGLRLIYFSYDVKMKEKGDIPEGYSVSREKKERFSLILESASTNQTSMYLCASSLLEDYYNEQFFGPGTRLTVL.

This clonotype was found many times. V usage is TRBV7-2 and J usage is TRBJ2-7, with 8 bases matching TRBD2. Germline V gives CDR1 SGHTA, CDR2 FQGNSA. The CDR3 covers 15 residues. The trim removed 4 bases at V and 3 bases at J, leaving 8 bases unmatched. The chain's CDR3 is CASSSQAGTSYEQYF. In DNA form, the CDR3 reads TGTGCCAGCAGCTCACAGGCCGGGACTAGCTACGAGCAGTACTTC. The variable domain in full, completed from reference TRBV7-2 and TRBJ2-7, reads GAGVSQSPSNKVTEKGKDVELRCDPISGHTALYWYRQSLGQGLEFLIYFQGNSAPDKSGLPSDRFSAERTGGSVSTLTIQRTQQEDSAVYLCASSSQAGTSYEQYFGPGTRLTVT.